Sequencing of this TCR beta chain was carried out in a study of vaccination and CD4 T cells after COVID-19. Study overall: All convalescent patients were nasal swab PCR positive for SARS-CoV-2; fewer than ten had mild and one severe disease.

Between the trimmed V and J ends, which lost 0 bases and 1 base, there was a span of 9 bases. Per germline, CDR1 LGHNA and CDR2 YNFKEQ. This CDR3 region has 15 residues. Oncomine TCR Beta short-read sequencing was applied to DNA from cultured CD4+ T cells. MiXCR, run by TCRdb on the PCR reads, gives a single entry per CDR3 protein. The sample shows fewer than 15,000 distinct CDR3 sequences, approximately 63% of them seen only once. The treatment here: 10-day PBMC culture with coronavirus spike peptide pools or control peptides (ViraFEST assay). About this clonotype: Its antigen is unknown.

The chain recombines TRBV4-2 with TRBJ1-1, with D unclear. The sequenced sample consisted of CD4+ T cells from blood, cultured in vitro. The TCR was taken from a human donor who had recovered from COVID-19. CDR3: CASSQEGRRNTEAFF. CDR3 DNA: TGTGCCAGCAGCCAAGAAGGAAGGCGGAACACTGAAGCTTTCTTT.